This passage covers 27 T cell receptor beta chains from one sample sequenced in a study of T cells in Graves' hyperthyroidism and ophthalmopathy. Amplification yielded TCR beta CDR3 regions, with RNA transcripts as the source. An initial round of RT-PCR targeting the TCR CDR3 relied on the HTBI primer set. Each CDR3 protein is one row after TCRdb ran MiXCR on the multiplex PCR reads. The sample records 600,000 to 650,000 distinct CDR3 sequences, around 15% being singletons. Sequencing was performed on blood. The receptor source for this set is a young woman with Graves' hyperthyroidism.

This clonotype was seen a few times. The J gene is TRBJ1-6, the V gene TRBV12-5; D remains unclear. V was trimmed by 1 base and J by 3 bases, leaving 4 bases between them. The CDR3 consists of 14 residues. The germline V gene encodes CDR1 LGHNT and CDR2 FRNRAP. The CDR3 DNA sequence: TGTGCTAGTGGTTTGGGCCTCTATAATTCACCCCTCCACTTT. As protein: CASGLGLYNSPLHF.

There are a few counts of this clonotype. The chain links TRBV4-1 to TRBJ2-5; 15 positions match TRBD2. Germline CDR1 and CDR2: MGHRA and YSYEKL. The CDR3 is 19 residues long. Trimming at V came to 2 bases and at J to 4 bases, leaving 11 bases not matched to a gene. The CDR3 DNA is TGCGCCAGCAGCCAAAAATGGGGACTAGCGGGAGGTCCCCCAGAGACCCAGTACTTC. Translated: CASSQKWGLAGGPPETQYF.

This clonotype has just a few counts. The chain is built from TRBV24-1 and TRBJ2-1; maybe TRBD2 (5 bases). Trimming took 4 bases from V and 7 from J, leaving 16 bases between them. Germline CDR1 reads KGHDR; CDR2 reads SFDVKD. The CDR3 sequence is 15 residues long. CDR3 sequence (DNA): TGTGCCACCAGTGAGGAATATACTAGTGGGAATGAGCAGTTCTTC. Its translation is CATSEEYTSGNEQFF.

The CDR3: CASTLSGRAVHEQFF. The CDR3 DNA sequence: TGTGCCAGCACCCTTAGCGGGAGGGCTGTCCATGAGCAGTTCTTC. The rearrangement joins TRBV19 to TRBJ2-1; TRBD2 aligns across 11 bases. J gave up 8 bases and V 9 bases, and 12 bases lay outside the gene matches. The V gene's germline CDR1 is LNHDA and CDR2 SQIVND (reference sequence). The CDR3 is 15 residues long.

The chain uses TRBV29-1 and TRBJ1-1; D is unresolved. Trimming stripped 3 bases from V and 1 base from J, with 3 bases between. This CDR3 has 11 residues. CDR1 is SQVTM and CDR2 is ANQGSEA in the germline V gene. This chain's CDR3 is CSVDENTEAFF. The CDR3 coding sequence is TGCAGCGTTGATGAGAACACTGAAGCTTTCTTT.

This clonotype has only a few counts. This chain links TRBV9 with TRBJ1-1; perhaps TRBD1 as D (6 bases). This CDR3 has 12 residues. The germline V and J ends were trimmed by 3 bases and 5 bases, with 8 bases remaining between them. The germline CDR1 and CDR2 sequences are SGDLS and YYNGEE. The CDR3 sequence is CASSAGVTEAFF. The CDR3 DNA follows: TGTGCCAGCAGCGCAGGGGTTACTGAAGCTTTCTTT.

This clonotype has at least ten counts. The chain is built from TRBV3-1 and TRBJ1-5, with a tentative D call TRBD1 (5 bases). Germline V CDR1 and CDR2: LGHDT, YNNKEL (reference sequence). Trimming removed 3 bases from V and 2 bases from J, with 17 bases in between. The CDR3 has 17 residues. The CDR3 DNA sequence: TGTGCCAGCAGCCAGGGCAGGGTGATAACGGGCAATCAGCCCCAGCATTTT. It encodes CASSQGRVITGNQPQHF.

The table lists this clonotype with many counts. The chain couples TRBV7-2 to TRBJ2-7; TRBD2 matches 7 bases. Germline CDR1 and CDR2: SGHTA and FQGNSA. The ends lost 4 bases at V and 7 bases at J; junction bases unmatched: 7. The CDR3 runs to 13 residues. CDR3 amino acids: CASSSRLAVEQYF. The CDR3 coding sequence is TGTGCCAGCAGCTCCAGACTAGCTGTAGAGCAGTACTTC.

The chain employs TRBV6-1 and TRBJ2-1; TRBD1 matches at 7 bases. The CDR3 spans 14 residues. Trimming removed 6 bases from V and 8 bases from J; junction bases left unmatched: 10. The germline V gene encodes CDR1 MNHNS and CDR2 SASEGT. CDR3 DNA sequence: TGTGCCAGCAGCCCCAGGGGGAATCGCGATGAGCAGTTCTTC. This translates into CASSPRGNRDEQFF.

A few counts support this clonotype. The chain is built from TRBV11-3 and TRBJ2-2, with 10 bases aligning to TRBD2. The V segment lost 9 bases and the J segment 6 bases; nucleotides outside the gene matches: 13. Germline V CDR1 and CDR2: SGHNT, YENEEA. The CDR3 contains 16 residues. In DNA, the CDR3 is TGTGCCAGTTCTAGCGGGAGTATCGCATTGGCCGGGGAGCTGTTTTTT. Translation gives CASSSGSIALAGELFF.

The V and J genes are TRBV7-8 and TRBJ2-7; 7 bases match TRBD1. The CDR3 has 14 amino acids. V lost 4 bases, J lost 2 bases, and 5 bases stayed unmatched. Germline V gives CDR1 SGHVS, CDR2 FQNEAQ. DNA of the CDR3: TGTGCCAGCAGCTCCCCCGGGACAGCCTACGAGCAGTACTTC. It specifies CASSSPGTAYEQYF.

The V and J genes are TRBV19 and TRBJ1-2, with TRBD1 identical over 8 bases. CDR3 length: 13 residues. Germline V lookup: CDR1 LNHDA, CDR2 SQIVND (reference sequence). The ends lost 5 bases at V and 6 bases at J; junction bases unmatched: 5. The CDR3 bases are TGTGCCAGTAGTCCAGGGGGCTGGGATGGCTACACCTTC. Protein: CASSPGGWDGYTF.

This clonotype has at least ten counts. The chain employs TRBV27 and TRBJ2-3; no clear D gene. Germline V gene sequence: CDR1 MNHEY, CDR2 SMNVEV (reference sequence). Trimming removed 6 bases from V and 1 base from J, with 8 bases in between. This CDR3 region has 13 residues. The CDR3 DNA sequence: TGTGCCAGCAGGTTCGAGCGCACAGATACGCAGTATTTT. It translates to CASRFERTDTQYF.

This clonotype has just a few counts. This sequence joins TRBV4-1 and TRBJ2-3; 11 bases match TRBD1. V was pared by 1 base and J by 5 bases, with 2 bases of the junction left unmatched. The CDR3 is 15 amino acids. The germline V gene encodes CDR1 MGHRA and CDR2 YSYEKL. In DNA form, the CDR3 reads TGCGCCAGCAGCCAAGGCGGGACAGGGGGAGATACGCAGTATTTT. It encodes CASSQGGTGGDTQYF.

The gene calls are TRBV7-8 and TRBJ2-7, with a tentative D call TRBD2 (5 bases). V was trimmed by 8 bases and J by 2 bases, leaving 16 bases between them. The CDR3 sequence is 14 residues long. Germline assignment: CDR1 SGHVS and CDR2 FQNEAQ. CDR3 sequence reads: CASRRTSETYEQYF. CDR3 nucleotide sequence: TGTGCCAGCCGTCGGACTTCGGAAACCTACGAGCAGTACTTC.

This clonotype came up a few times. The chain couples TRBV4-1 to TRBJ1-4, with TRBD1 as a possible D gene (6 bases). Trimming left V 5 bases short and J 5 bases short, with 15 bases between. Germline-derived CDR1 and CDR2 are MGHRA and YSYEKL. This CDR3 is built from 15 residues. CDR3 nucleotide sequence: TGCGCCAGCAGCGACACAGGGTTTATGAATGAAAAACTGTTTTTT. Translation: CASSDTGFMNEKLFF.

The sample holds many counts of this clonotype. CDR3 amino acids: CASSSMTGPNYGYTF. CDR3 nucleotides: TGTGCCAGCAGCTCTATGACAGGACCTAACTATGGCTACACCTTC. The chain employs TRBV11-2 and TRBJ1-2, with TRBD1 as a possible D gene (6 bases). The V gene lost 4 bases and the J gene lost 0 bases, with 12 bases spanning the gap. There are 15 residues in the CDR3. The germline V gene encodes CDR1 SGHAT and CDR2 FQNNGV. Full variable domain (rest looked up from reference TRBV11-2 and TRBJ1-2): EAGVAQSPRYKIIEKRQSVAFWCNPISGHATLYWYQQILGQGPKLLIQFQNNGVVDDSQLPKDRFSAERLKGVDSTLKIQPAKLEDSAVYLCASSSMTGPNYGYTFGSGTRLTVV.

The gene calls are TRBV6-1 and TRBJ2-4; 8 nucleotides match TRBD2. The V gene end was trimmed by 5 bases and the J gene end by 0 bases; junction bases not matched to a gene: 6. CDR3 size: 16 residues. From germline, CDR1 is MNHNS and CDR2 SASEGT. The CDR3 loop is CASSSLAGGAKNIQYF. DNA of the CDR3: TGTGCCAGCAGTTCCCTAGCGGGTGGAGCCAAAAACATTCAGTACTTC.

This chain connects TRBV29-1 to TRBJ2-3; D is undetermined. Trimming stripped 6 bases from V and 6 bases from J, with 7 bases between. CDR3 size: 10 residues. CDR1 and CDR2 (germline): SQVTM, ANQGSEA. The CDR3 DNA follows: TGCAGCGTCCCCGAGGATACGCAGTATTTT. Translation gives CSVPEDTQYF.

This clonotype was detected only a few times. This may stem from a read error, because a much larger clone lies one nucleotide away. The gene calls are TRBV28 and TRBJ1-1; TRBD1 matches 10 bases. After removal of 6 bases from V and 10 bases from J, the junction contained 2 bases not matched to a gene. CDR1 MDHEN and CDR2 SYDVKM come from the germline V gene. The CDR3 totals 11 residues. The CDR3 sequence: CASSRTGGAFF. In DNA form, the CDR3 reads TGTGCCAGCAGCCGGACAGGGGGAGCTTTCTTT.

Comment on this clonotype: One end of the junction does not line up with germline, which may come from a read error. The J gene is TRBJ2-7, the V gene TRBV29-1, with 8 bases fitting TRBD1. The CDR3 has 14 residues. Germline V CDR1 and CDR2: SQVTM, ANQGSEA. This CDR3 is CSVEGYRGSYAQYF. DNA for the CDR3: TGCAGCGTTGAAGGGTACAGGGGGTCCTACGCGCAGTACTTC.

The chain carries TRBV4-1 and TRBJ1-1, with D maybe TRBD1 (6 bases). V gave up 3 bases and J gave up 7 bases, with 27 bases separating them. The germline V gene encodes CDR1 MGHRA and CDR2 YSYEKL. The length of the CDR3 is 18 residues. The CDR3 here is CASSHEVFSWGLGIEAFF. The CDR3 region has the DNA TGCGCCAGCAGCCATGAGGTGTTTTCCTGGGGGCTGGGGATTGAAGCTTTCTTT.

The genes are TRBV4-2 and TRBJ2-3; tentative D call: TRBD1 (6 bases). CDR1 and CDR2 from the germline V gene are LGHNA and YNFKEQ. The CDR3 loop spans 15 amino acids. V was trimmed by 2 bases and J by 6 bases, leaving 15 bases between them. The CDR3 region has the DNA TGTGCCAGCAGCCAAACCTACAGGGATCGGGATACGCAGTATTTT. Its translation is CASSQTYRDRDTQYF.

There are many counts of this clonotype. The gene calls are TRBV30 and TRBJ1-1; D unclear. Germline V lookup: CDR1 GTSNPN, CDR2 SVGIG (reference sequence). This CDR3 has 13 amino acids. V shed 2 bases and J shed 3 bases, with 10 bases lying between them. CDR3 bases: TGTGCCTGGAGTAATCGGCGGGACACTGAAGCTTTCTTT. This sequence encodes CAWSNRRDTEAFF.

This clonotype showed up just a few times. This chain links TRBV5-8 with TRBJ1-1, with no clear D. The CDR3 has 16 residues. V was trimmed by 4 bases and J by 7 bases, leaving 23 bases between them. Germline-derived CDR1 and CDR2 are SGHTS and YDEGEE. CDR3 loop: CASSGRVSIPNDEAFF. DNA of the CDR3: TGTGCCAGCAGCGGACGGGTTTCAATTCCCAACGATGAAGCTTTCTTT.

In this sample, this clonotype turned up a few times. At one boundary the junction diverges from the germline segment, which might be a read error. This rearrangement joins TRBV20-1 to TRBJ2-1, with a tentative D call TRBD2 (6 bases). CDR1 and CDR2 (germline): DFQATT, SNEGSKA (reference sequence). The CDR3 spans 15 residues. The CDR3 here is CSARDLTGVPNGQFF. CDR3 nucleotide sequence: TGCAGTGCTAGAGATTTAACGGGAGTTCCCAATGGGCAGTTCTTC.

The table lists this clonotype with many counts. The CDR3 here is CSVEKDWEGYTF. CDR3 sequence (DNA): TGCAGCGTTGAGAAGGACTGGGAAGGCTACACCTTC. The V gene is TRBV29-1, the J gene TRBJ1-2; D not certain. V lost 3 bases and J 8 bases, leaving 13 bases between the germline ends. The germline V gene has CDR1 SQVTM and CDR2 ANQGSEA. This CDR3 contains 12 residues. Together with reference TRBV29-1 and TRBJ1-2, the CDR3 gives the full variable domain: SAVISQKPSRDICQRGTSLTIQCQVDSQVTMMFWYRQQPGQSLTLIATANQGSEATYESGFVIDKFPISRPNLTFSTLTVSNMSPEDSSIYLCSVEKDWEGYTFGSGTRLTVV.